Each of the 13 T cell receptor beta chains below was sequenced from the same sample in a study of blood T cells in healthy people across ages. Together with a sample-barcoded 5' primer, a J-beta primer mix was included in a second PCR lasting about 7 to 11 cycles. TCRdb called the 5' RACE reads again in MiXCR, with one record for every CDR3 protein. The profile shows 730,000 or so distinct CDR3 sequences, around 43% of them singletons. Sequencing was done on a sample of blood. Source of these receptors: a man older than 75 in good health.

This chain joins TRBV20-1 and TRBJ2-2; the match to TRBD1 covers 10 bases. The length of the CDR3 is 13 residues. Germline-derived CDR1 and CDR2 are DFQATT and SNEGSKA (reference sequence). V was clipped by 6 bases and J by 5 bases; unmatched bases: 3. CDR3 nucleotide sequence: TGCAGTGCGCCGGACAGGGGGACCGGGGAGCTGTTTTTT. Protein: CSAPDRGTGELFF.

This clonotype was recorded a few times. The CDR3 here is CASTPSGGAGNTQYF. CDR3 nucleotide sequence: TGTGCCAGCACTCCTAGCGGGGGGGCGGGAAATACGCAGTATTTT. The V and J genes are TRBV12-3 or TRBV12-4 and TRBJ2-3, with 12 nucleotides matching TRBD2. The CDR3 has 15 residues. V lost 7 bases to trimming and J lost 7 bases; unmatched junction nucleotides: 9.

The rearrangement uses TRBV12-3 or TRBV12-4 and TRBJ1-1; 9 bases align to TRBD1. Trimming removed 1 base from V and 7 bases from J; junction bases left unmatched: 7. This CDR3 contains 15 residues. The CDR3 nucleotides are TGTGCCAGCAGTTTAGAGGCGACAGGGGGTGGTGAAGCTTTCTTT. It yields the protein CASSLEATGGGEAFF.

J is TRBJ1-2 and V is TRBV29-1; TRBD1 matches at 8 bases. V was clipped by 7 bases and J by 8 bases; unmatched bases: 24. The CDR3 sequence is 17 residues long. Germline loops: CDR1 SQVTM, CDR2 ANQGSEA. DNA for the CDR3: TGCAGCGCCAAGCGTTTAGGGGGGACAGGATTTAACGAGGGCTACACCTTC. Amino acid sequence: CSAKRLGGTGFNEGYTF. The whole variable domain, filled in from reference TRBV29-1 and TRBJ1-2, reads SAVISQKPSRDICQRGTSLTIQCQVDSQVTMMFWYRQQPGQSLTLIATANQGSEATYESGFVIDKFPISRPNLTFSTLTVSNMSPEDSSIYLCSAKRLGGTGFNEGYTFGSGTRLTVV.

This clonotype was seen more than once but under ten times. V and J are TRBV7-2 and TRBJ2-1; 8 positions agree with TRBD2. Germline-derived CDR1 and CDR2 are SGHTA and FQGNSA. This CDR3 is 16 amino acids long. Trimming took 2 bases from V and 4 from J; bases not matched to a gene: 7. This CDR3 is CASSLSPAGVYNEQFF. The CDR3 DNA reads as TGTGCCAGCAGCTTAAGCCCAGCGGGAGTTTACAATGAGCAGTTCTTC.

This clonotype has only a few counts. The CDR3 protein is CASSARTRGSTDTQYF. DNA for the CDR3: TGTGCCAGCAGCGCTCGGACCCGAGGAAGCACAGATACGCAGTATTTT. The V gene is TRBV3-1, the J gene TRBJ2-3; unclear D gene. The CDR3 contains 16 residues. Germline CDR1 is LGHDT and CDR2 is YNNKEL (reference sequence). V lost 5 bases and J 0 bases, leaving 15 bases between the germline ends.

This chain joins TRBV27 and TRBJ2-3; D not certain. The germline V and J ends were trimmed by 2 bases and 2 bases, with 8 bases remaining between them. CDR3 length: 14 residues. The V gene's germline CDR1 is MNHEY and CDR2 SMNVEV (reference sequence). The CDR3 spells CASSLQAPTDTQYF. In DNA, the CDR3 is TGTGCCAGCAGTTTACAAGCGCCCACAGATACGCAGTATTTT.

V is TRBV20-1 and J is TRBJ2-1; TRBD2 is a possible D gene (6 bases). The CDR3 loop spans 11 amino acids. CDR1 is DFQATT and CDR2 is SNEGSKA in the germline V gene (reference sequence). V was cut by 5 bases and J by 8 bases, with 10 bases left in between. In nucleotides, the CDR3 is TGCAGTGCTCGGACTATTCATGAGCAGTTCTTC. Residues: CSARTIHEQFF.

This clonotype has more than one count but fewer than ten. The rearrangement joins TRBV3-1 to TRBJ1-2; possibly TRBD1 for D (5 bases). V lost 4 bases and J lost 10, with 16 bases in between. CDR3 length equals 13 residues. Germline assignment: CDR1 LGHDT and CDR2 YNNKEL (reference sequence). CDR3 DNA: TGTGCCAGCAGCCTCAGGGAAGGCAGCGACTACACCTTC. Protein product: CASSLREGSDYTF.

This chain joins TRBV9 and TRBJ2-3, with 8 nucleotides matching TRBD1. Trimming took 0 bases from V and 4 from J; bases not matched to a gene: 4. The CDR3 is 15 amino acids. Germline-derived CDR1 and CDR2 are SGDLS and YYNGEE. CDR3 nucleotide sequence: TGTGCCAGCAGCGTAGTTCAGGGGGCCGCAGATACGCAGTATTTT. It translates to CASSVVQGAADTQYF.

CDR3 in DNA: TGCAGCGTTGAAGAATTTGGCGGGGGGTCCGCCTACAATGAGCAGTTCTTC. It codes for CSVEEFGGGSAYNEQFF. The chain employs TRBV29-1 and TRBJ2-1, with 8 nucleotides matching TRBD2. V lost 0 bases, J lost 2 bases, and 9 bases stayed unmatched. Germline CDR1 SQVTM, CDR2 ANQGSEA. CDR3 size: 17 residues.

In its sample, this clonotype was seen a few times. The chain uses TRBV29-1 and TRBJ2-7; 7 bases map to TRBD2. V lost 7 bases to trimming and J lost 0 bases; unmatched junction nucleotides: 6. This CDR3 is built from 13 residues. The germline gives CDR1 SQVTM, CDR2 ANQGSEA. CDR3 sequence reads: CSGGGGGSYEQYF. The CDR3 DNA is TGCAGCGGGGGGGGAGGCGGCTCCTACGAGCAGTACTTC.

This clonotype was seen a single time. CDR3 loop: CSARFLAGGNEQFF. The CDR3 DNA sequence: TGCAGTGCTAGGTTTCTAGCGGGAGGCAATGAGCAGTTCTTC. The genes are TRBV20-1 and TRBJ2-1; 11 bases are shared with TRBD2. V was pared by 3 bases and J by 6 bases, with 4 bases of the junction left unmatched. This CDR3 region has 14 residues. CDR1 is DFQATT and CDR2 is SNEGSKA in the germline V gene (reference sequence).